The source of this T cell receptor (beta chain) is a study of vaccination effects on CD4 cells after COVID-19. Within the ViraFEST assay, antigen-specific CD4+ T cells underwent expansion with viral peptide pools prior to sequencing. Following culture for about 11 days, CD4+ T cells were isolated. Previously uninfected by SARS-CoV-2, the vaccine recipients also showed negative nucleocapsid antibodies. Germline V gene data show CDR1 as KGHSH and CDR2 as LQKENI. The CDR3 contains 14 residues. Trimming shortened V by 7 bases and J by 6 bases, and 18 bases separated the two germline ends. Measured with immunoSEQ multiplex PCR; TCRdb has only the in-frame clones, and not every one. Of about 22,000 clones listed, over 60% were seen once; the top ten hold roughly 27%. In the case of this clone: Antigen unknown.

The source is a human donor who received a COVID-19 vaccine. The chain recombines TRBV18 with TRBJ2-5; D might be TRBD2 (6 bases). Material: CD4+ T cells from PBMCs cultured with HCoV-NL63 spike peptides, obtained before COVID-19 vaccination. CDR3 nucleotide sequence: TGTGCCAGCTTACAACCCAAGGGAGGAAAGACCCAGTACTTC. Its protein product is CASLQPKGGKTQYF.